These 27 T cell receptor beta chains share one sample of origin, sequenced in a study of molecular identifiers for immune sequencing clone quantification. TCRdb passed the PCR reads through MiXCR, listing each CDR3 protein once. The sample yields tens of thousands of distinct CDR3 sequences, 15% to 20% seen once. What was sequenced was naive CD8+ T cells from blood, with Jurkat cell RNA spiked in. Noted subset: FACS-sorted CD8+CD4-CCR7+CD45RA+ naive T cells. Every receptor here comes from a human donor in good health. Some libraries in this study had Jurkat cell RNA spiked in.

The chain joins TRBV7-9 to TRBJ2-7; 8 bases match TRBD1. Germline-derived CDR1 and CDR2 are SEHNR and FQNEAQ (reference sequence). Trimming cost V 5 bases and J 5 bases; bases outside gene matches: 2. CDR3 length: 12 amino acids. The CDR3 protein is CASSTDRDEQYF. The CDR3, as DNA: TGTGCCAGCAGCACGGACAGGGACGAGCAGTACTTC.

This clonotype was detected many times. V and J are TRBV10-2 and TRBJ1-1; D is unclear. Germline V gives CDR1 WSHSY, CDR2 SAAADI. Trimming took off 2 bases at V and 2 bases at J, with 3 bases between the two ends. This CDR3 is 12 amino acids long. The CDR3 bases are TGCGCCAGCAGTGAGAGTAACACTGAAGCTTTCTTT. This gives the protein CASSESNTEAFF.

Ten or more counts support this clonotype. The chain links TRBV15 to TRBJ2-3; TRBD1 or TRBD2 may be the D gene (5 bases each). This CDR3 spans 16 amino acids. V gave up 6 bases and J gave up 3 bases, with 19 bases separating them. Germline loops: CDR1 LNHNV, CDR2 YYDKDF (reference sequence). CDR3: CATSTGGRLSTDTQYF. The CDR3 DNA reads TGTGCCACCAGTACTGGGGGAAGGCTTTCAACAGATACGCAGTATTTT.

This clonotype was seen repeatedly, ten times or more. The chain is built from TRBV15 and TRBJ2-1; D unresolved. Germline V gene lookup returns CDR1 LNHNV and CDR2 YYDKDF (reference sequence). V was cut by 0 bases and J by 12 bases, with 9 bases left in between. This CDR3 has 12 residues. CDR3 nucleotides: TGTGCCACCAGCAGAGAGGGTATCCGGCAGTTCTTC. Protein sequence: CATSREGIRQFF.

At least ten counts were recorded for this clonotype. This sequence joins TRBV7-9 and TRBJ2-7; a weak D match, TRBD2 (5 bases). Germline V gene data show CDR1 as SEHNR and CDR2 as FQNEAQ (reference sequence). This CDR3 comprises 13 residues. V lost 5 bases and J 2 bases, leaving 10 bases between the germline ends. The CDR3 loop is CASSPGFAYEQYF. The CDR3, as DNA: TGTGCCAGCAGCCCGGGGTTTGCCTACGAGCAGTACTTC.

This clonotype was seen repeatedly, ten times or more. The genes are TRBV4-1 and TRBJ1-1; a weak D match, TRBD1 (6 bases). CDR3 length: 14 residues. V was shortened by 0 bases and J by 5 bases, with 10 bases between the two germline ends. From germline, CDR1 is MGHRA and CDR2 YSYEKL. The CDR3 bases are TGCGCCAGCAGCCAAGATACGGGACAAACTGAAGCTTTCTTT. This encodes CASSQDTGQTEAFF.

This chain's CDR3 is CASSQQQGVSPGQYF. The CDR3 coding sequence is TGCGCCAGCAGTCAACAACAGGGGGTCTCTCCGGGCCAGTACTTC. The V call is TRBV23-1, the J call TRBJ2-5; 8 positions agree with TRBD1. TRBV23-1 counts as an open reading frame of uncertain function. Trimming took 2 bases from V and 10 from J; bases not matched to a gene: 12. The CDR3 is 15 amino acids.

This clonotype was found once. This is likely a read error, given that the CDR3 carries no conserved phenylalanine or tryptophan at its end. No DNA is shown, since the ends of the CDR3 on it are uncertain; the CDR3 is the one TCRdb lists. The CDR3 reads CASSLNPRAGSGFENIQHL. J is TRBJ2-4 and V is TRBV28; the D call TRBD1 from the table was never checked on the DNA. Germline V CDR1 and CDR2: MDHEN, SYDVKM. Inclusive of both ends, the CDR3 amounts to 19 amino acids.

There are many counts of this clonotype. The J gene is TRBJ2-7, the V gene TRBV7-2; 7 positions match TRBD1. V was clipped by 3 bases and J by 4 bases; unmatched bases: 9. Germline loops: CDR1 SGHTA, CDR2 FQGNSA. There are 15 residues in the CDR3. The CDR3: CASSFAGGEIYEQYF. The CDR3 nucleotides are TGTGCCAGCAGCTTTGCAGGGGGAGAGATTTACGAGCAGTACTTC.

This clonotype was counted ten times or more. The chain has TRBV19 and TRBJ1-1; D gene unclear. The CDR3 runs 15 residues. Germline V gene data show CDR1 as LNHDA and CDR2 as SQIVND (reference sequence). V gave up 1 base and J gave up 1 base, with 10 bases separating them. The CDR3 DNA is TGTGCCAGTAGTATAGGCCGGGCCTCGAACACTGAAGCTTTCTTT. It translates to CASSIGRASNTEAFF.

This clonotype was observed many times. The CDR3 sequence: CASSLPGGTDTQYF. CDR3 coding DNA: TGTGCCAGCAGCTTGCCAGGGGGCACAGATACGCAGTATTTT. This chain connects TRBV7-9 to TRBJ2-3; weak D call: TRBD1 (6 bases). CDR1 and CDR2 from the germline V gene are SEHNR and FQNEAQ (reference sequence). The length of the CDR3 is 14 residues. The V and J ends lost 3 bases and 1 base respectively, with 8 bases between them.

This clonotype has more than one count but fewer than ten. One base away lies a much larger clone, so this may be a sequencing read error. V gene TRBV12-3 or TRBV12-4 combines with J gene TRBJ1-5; D ambiguous. CDR3 size: 16 residues. V was cut by 5 bases and J by 7 bases, with 21 bases left in between. The CDR3 nucleotides read TGTGCCAGCAGTCCCGGAGGAGCACAATTGAGCCAGCCCCAGCATTTT. This codes for CASSPGGAQLSQPQHF.

Worth noting for this clonotype: A much larger clone differs from this one at a single base, so this may be a read error. The chain recombines TRBV11-2 with TRBJ2-2; possibly TRBD2 for D (6 bases). This CDR3 region has 16 residues. Germline CDR1 and CDR2: SGHAT and FQNNGV. The chain's CDR3 is CASTPGWAKIAGGLFF. The CDR3 DNA reads as TGTGCCAGCACCCCTGGCTGGGCCAAGATCGCCGGGGGGCTGTTTTTT.

This clonotype was seen many times. The gene calls are TRBV9 and TRBJ1-1, with D possibly matching TRBD1 (6 bases). The CDR3 runs 15 residues. Germline V CDR1 and CDR2: SGDLS, YYNGEE. V was clipped by 0 bases and J by 3 bases, with 12 bases between them. In DNA form, the CDR3 reads TGTGCCAGCAGCGTAGCCCCAGGGGCTGACACTGAAGCTTTCTTT. This sequence encodes CASSVAPGADTEAFF.

This clonotype was picked up many times. The chain combines TRBV19 with TRBJ2-7; a possible D gene is TRBD2 (7 bases). The V gene's germline CDR1 is LNHDA and CDR2 SQIVND (reference sequence). The CDR3 is 15 amino acids. The V end lost 4 bases, the J end lost 6 bases, and 19 bases lay between the germline ends. CDR3 DNA sequence: TGTGCCAGTAGTACTGTAGGGGGGGGGGCCTCCGAGCAGTACTTC. Translating gives CASSTVGGGASEQYF.

By share, this clonotype ranks as medium-sized. A junction boundary mismatches the germline segment, possibly from a read error. This chain uses TRBV12-3 or TRBV12-4 with TRBJ2-3; D is ambiguous. The CDR3 is 13 amino acids. In nucleotides, the CDR3 is TGTGCCAGCAGCTTAGGGAGCACAGATACGCAGTATTTT. It encodes CASSLGSTDTQYF.

In its sample, this clonotype was seen many times. J is TRBJ2-2 and V is TRBV6-1, with D unresolved. CDR1 MNHNS and CDR2 SASEGT come from the germline V gene. The CDR3 is 11 amino acids. With 5 bases removed from V and 5 bases from J, the gap between germline ends came to 3 bases. Here the CDR3 DNA reads TGTGCCAGCAGTAATACCGGGGAGCTGTTTTTT. Amino acid sequence: CASSNTGELFF.

This clonotype was recorded many times. The gene calls are TRBV15 and TRBJ2-3, with 8 bases aligning to TRBD2. This CDR3 has 11 residues. The ends lost 9 bases at V and 8 bases at J; junction bases unmatched: 4. Germline V CDR1 and CDR2: LNHNV, YYDKDF (reference sequence). The CDR3, as DNA: TGTGCCACTAGCGGGGCATCTACGCAGTATTTT. Its protein is CATSGASTQYF.

In this sample, this clonotype turned up many times. The rearrangement links TRBV7-9 to TRBJ1-1; possible D gene TRBD1, 5 bases. Germline CDR1 SEHNR, CDR2 FQNEAQ (reference sequence). The CDR3 loop spans 14 amino acids. With 3 bases removed from V and 1 base from J, the gap between germline ends came to 9 bases. The CDR3: CASSFQGKNTEAFF. The CDR3 coding sequence is TGTGCCAGCAGCTTTCAGGGAAAGAACACTGAAGCTTTCTTT.

In this sample, this clonotype turned up a few times. V and J are TRBV12-5 and TRBJ2-1; possibly TRBD2 for D (6 bases). With 7 bases removed from V and 3 bases from J, the gap between germline ends came to 13 bases. The CDR3 consists of 14 residues. Germline V gene data show CDR1 as LGHNT and CDR2 as FRNRAP. CDR3 DNA: TGTGCTAGTGTTCCGGGACTGGACTACAATGAGCAGTTCTTC. As protein: CASVPGLDYNEQFF.

This clonotype has ten or more counts. The CDR3 reads CASSLEGNEQFF. The CDR3 DNA follows: TGTGCCAGCAGCTTAGAAGGTAATGAGCAGTTCTTC. This chain joins TRBV11-2 and TRBJ2-1; D remains ambiguous. Germline assignment: CDR1 SGHAT and CDR2 FQNNGV. CDR3 length: 12 residues. V lost 0 bases to trimming and J lost 7 bases, with 4 bases between them.

This clonotype has more than one count but fewer than ten. This rearrangement joins TRBV12-3 or TRBV12-4 to TRBJ2-2, with no clear D. This CDR3 comprises 17 residues. Trimming removed 1 base from V and 3 bases from J, with 15 bases in between. CDR3 coding DNA: TGTGCCAGCAGTTTAGAGGCTATTTCCCTGGACACCGGGGAGCTGTTTTTT. Translated: CASSLEAISLDTGELFF.

This clonotype occurred many times. This chain uses TRBV4-1 with TRBJ2-2, with 7 bases lining up with TRBD2. The CDR3 has 13 residues. The V segment lost 11 bases and the J segment 0 bases; nucleotides outside the gene matches: 3. CDR1 is MGHRA, CDR2 YSYEKL, per germline. CDR3 sequence: CASRGANTGELFF. CDR3 nucleotide sequence: TGCGCCTCCCGGGGGGCGAACACCGGGGAGCTGTTTTTT.

This clonotype was recorded many times. The rearrangement joins TRBV30 to TRBJ1-2; perhaps TRBD1 as D (6 bases). V lost 3 bases and J lost 8, with 16 bases in between. Germline loops: CDR1 GTSNPN, CDR2 SVGIG (reference sequence). CDR3 length: 13 residues. Here the CDR3 reads CAWSPWAGAGYTF. As DNA, the CDR3 is TGTGCCTGGAGCCCCTGGGCAGGGGCCGGCTACACCTTC.

This clonotype was recorded at least ten times. The rearrangement uses TRBV24-1 and TRBJ2-3, with TRBD1 identical over 9 bases. This CDR3 has 15 amino acids. Germline CDR1 and CDR2: KGHDR and SFDVKD. V lost 3 bases, J lost 3 bases, and 3 bases stayed unmatched. The CDR3 DNA follows: TGTGCCACCAGTGATCACGGGACAGGGACAGATACGCAGTATTTT. It encodes CATSDHGTGTDTQYF.

In regard to this clonotype: Just one base apart from a much larger clone, this may be a read error. This chain joins TRBV7-2 and TRBJ1-1; D remains ambiguous. V lost 3 bases and J lost 0, with 14 bases in between. This CDR3 is built from 16 residues. Germline V gives CDR1 SGHTA, CDR2 FQGNSA. CDR3 sequence: CASSFLWTAMNTEAFF. The CDR3 region has the DNA TGTGCCAGCAGCTTTCTCTGGACGGCGATGAACACTGAAGCTTTCTTT. The whole variable domain, remainder taken from reference TRBV7-2 and TRBJ1-1, is GAGVSQSPSNKVTEKGKDVELRCDPISGHTALYWYRQSLGQGLEFLIYFQGNSAPDKSGLPSDRFSAERTGGSVSTLTIQRTQQEDSAVYLCASSFLWTAMNTEAFFGQGTRLTVV.

At least ten counts were recorded for this clonotype. This chain uses TRBV6-5 with TRBJ2-7; D unresolved. CDR3 length equals 13 residues. V was cut by 4 bases and J by 3 bases, with 10 bases left in between. Per the germline V gene, CDR1 is MNHEY and CDR2 is SVGAGI. The CDR3 sequence: CASSLDWGYEQYF. Here the CDR3 DNA reads TGTGCCAGCAGTTTGGATTGGGGCTACGAGCAGTACTTC.